Each of the 28 T cell receptor beta chains below was sequenced from the same sample in a study of blood T cell repertoires in COVID-19. The table came from immunoSEQ multiplex PCR; TCRdb's copy has only in-frame clones and leaves some out. The data show 150,000 to 200,000 clones, approximately 88% seen once. Material for sequencing was PBMCs or T cells enriched from blood (not recorded which). These receptors were taken from a woman aged 45-65 years who had recovered from COVID-19.

This chain joins TRBV30 and TRBJ2-5; D gene ambiguous. The CDR3 is made up of 13 amino acids. Germline V gives CDR1 GTSNPN, CDR2 SVGIG (reference sequence). Trimming stripped 2 bases from V and 0 bases from J, with 7 bases between. The CDR3 sequence is CAWSLAYQETQYF. CDR3 in DNA: TGTGCCTGGAGTCTGGCTTACCAAGAGACCCAGTACTTC.

The V call is TRBV6-5, the J call TRBJ1-1; 8 nucleotides line up with TRBD1. Germline V gives CDR1 MNHEY, CDR2 SVGAGI. J lost 8 bases, V lost 9 bases, and 11 bases had no gene match. This CDR3 spans 13 amino acids. CDR3 residues: CASTELGTGEAFF. The CDR3 DNA reads TGTGCCAGTACGGAACTTGGGACAGGAGAAGCTTTCTTT.

The sample holds one count of this clone. The V call is TRBV11-3, the J call TRBJ1-5; D is unclear. The CDR3 covers 14 residues. Germline assignment: CDR1 SGHNT and CDR2 YENEEA. The V and J ends lost 1 base and 7 bases respectively, with 11 bases between them. The CDR3 protein is CASSLVPDGQPQHF. The CDR3 DNA follows: TGTGCCAGCAGCTTAGTTCCAGATGGCCAGCCCCAGCATTTT. Full variable domain (rest looked up from reference TRBV11-3 and TRBJ1-5): EAGVVQSPRYKIIEKKQPVAFWCNPISGHNTLYWYLQNLGQGPELLIRYENEEAVDDSQLPKDRFSAERLKGVDSTLKIQPAELGDSAVYLCASSLVPDGQPQHFGDGTRLSIL.

The chain joins TRBV6-2 or TRBV6-3 to TRBJ2-6; no firm D call. The CDR3 runs 15 residues. V was trimmed by 6 bases and J by 5 bases, leaving 14 bases between them. Germline V CDR1 and CDR2: MNHEY, SVGEGT. The CDR3 DNA is TGTGCCAGCAGCCCACAGTGGGCTCGGGCCAACGTCCTGACTTTC. This encodes CASSPQWARANVLTF.

The chain is built from TRBV3-1 (or the pseudogene TRBV3-2) and TRBJ2-7; 8 positions match TRBD1. Germline loops: CDR1 LGHDT, CDR2 YNNKEL (reference sequence). The CDR3 sequence is 14 residues long. V lost 2 bases to trimming and J lost 4 bases; unmatched junction nucleotides: 4. CDR3 DNA sequence: TGTGCCAGCAGCCAAAATACAGGGGGGTACGAGCAGTACTTC. Its protein is CASSQNTGGYEQYF.

The rearrangement uses TRBV7-9 and TRBJ2-3, with D maybe TRBD1 (6 bases). The CDR3 has 12 amino acids. Looked up from germline, CDR1 is SEHNR and CDR2 is FQNEAQ (reference sequence). Trimming took 11 bases from V and 6 from J, leaving 15 bases between them. CDR3 region: CAGGASGDTQYF. CDR3 nucleotides: TGTGCCGGGGGCGCCTCCGGGGATACGCAGTATTTT.

The chain combines TRBV6-5 with TRBJ2-1; no reliable D call. The V end was cut by 8 bases, the J end by 0 bases, with 11 bases between. The V gene's germline CDR1 is MNHEY and CDR2 SVGAGI. The CDR3 is 14 amino acids. CDR3 region: CASGPRSSYNEQFF. Here the CDR3 DNA reads TGTGCCAGCGGGCCACGAAGCTCCTACAATGAGCAGTTCTTC.

The V and J genes are TRBV15 and TRBJ1-5; D unclear. Trimming shortened V by 1 base and J by 0 bases, and 10 bases separated the two germline ends. CDR3 length equals 16 residues. Germline CDR1 reads LNHNV; CDR2 reads YYDKDF (reference sequence). The CDR3 is CATSRVVAYSNQPQHF. The CDR3 DNA reads as TGTGCCACCAGCAGAGTCGTGGCTTATAGCAATCAGCCCCAGCATTTT.

The chain uses TRBV11-2 and TRBJ2-1; the D gene is possibly TRBD2 (6 bases). This CDR3 is built from 16 residues. Germline assignment: CDR1 SGHAT and CDR2 FQNNGV. The V end lost 0 bases, the J end lost 2 bases, and 11 bases lay between the germline ends. CDR3 coding DNA: TGTGCCAGCAGCTTAGATGCGGGGTCTCCCTACAATGAGCAGTTCTTC. Translation: CASSLDAGSPYNEQFF.

The J gene is TRBJ2-1, the V gene TRBV7-3, with TRBD1 as a possible D gene (6 bases). V lost 5 bases to trimming and J lost 1 base, with 12 bases between them. Germline V gene lookup returns CDR1 SGHTA and CDR2 FQGTGA. The CDR3 contains 15 residues. The CDR3 sequence is CASSTGTLSYNEQFF. The CDR3 coding sequence is TGTGCCAGCAGCACCGGGACACTTTCCTACAATGAGCAGTTCTTC.

V is TRBV28 and J is TRBJ1-2; 10 nucleotides align to TRBD1. This CDR3 contains 15 residues. Germline trimming cut 2 bases from V and 5 bases from J; bases unmatched to any gene: 5. Looked up from germline, CDR1 is MDHEN and CDR2 is SYDVKM. CDR3 residues: CASSLGDRGRYGYTF. Written as DNA, the CDR3 is TGTGCCAGCAGTTTAGGGGACAGGGGTCGTTATGGCTACACCTTC.

Here the CDR3 DNA reads TGTGCCAGCAGCCAGGGGGGTTCTAGCACAGATACGCAGTATTTT. This encodes CASSQGGSSTDTQYF. The V and J genes are TRBV7-9 and TRBJ2-3; maybe TRBD1 (7 bases). This CDR3 is 15 amino acids long. The germline V and J ends were trimmed by 5 bases and 0 bases, with 12 bases remaining between them. Germline loops: CDR1 SEHNR, CDR2 FQNEAQ (reference sequence).

The chain recombines TRBV11-2 with TRBJ1-3; the D is unclear. This CDR3 spans 16 amino acids. Germline V gene sequence: CDR1 SGHAT, CDR2 FQNNGV. Trimming shortened V by 4 bases and J by 0 bases, and 13 bases separated the two germline ends. This chain's CDR3 is CASSYEPLNSGNTIYF. DNA of the CDR3: TGTGCCAGCAGCTACGAACCACTGAACTCTGGAAACACCATATATTTT.

The chain links TRBV11-2 to TRBJ1-2, with a possible D match to TRBD1 (6 bases). V lost 3 bases and J lost 0, with 14 bases in between. The CDR3 is made up of 16 amino acids. Per the germline V gene, CDR1 is SGHAT and CDR2 is FQNNGV. This chain's CDR3 is CASSLGQALANYGYTF. The CDR3 coding sequence is TGTGCCAGCAGCTTGGGACAAGCACTAGCTAACTATGGCTACACCTTC.

V usage is TRBV7-2 and J usage is TRBJ2-1, with a weak D call TRBD2 (5 bases). V was trimmed by 2 bases and J by 4 bases, leaving 9 bases between them. This CDR3 region has 14 residues. CDR1 and CDR2 from the germline V gene are SGHTA and FQGNSA. The CDR3 DNA is TGTGCCAGCAGCTTAAAAACTAGTTACAATGAGCAGTTCTTC. Protein: CASSLKTSYNEQFF.

The chain has TRBV5-4 and TRBJ2-7, with D perhaps matching TRBD1 (6 bases). V was trimmed by 2 bases and J by 6 bases, leaving 6 bases between them. Germline CDR1 and CDR2: SGHNT and YYREEE (reference sequence). The CDR3 is made up of 11 amino acids. The CDR3 region has the DNA TGTGCCAGCAGCTTCAGGGGCGAGCAGTACTTC. Translating gives CASSFRGEQYF.

The V and J genes are TRBV5-1 and TRBJ2-5, with TRBD2 identical over 9 bases. Per germline, CDR1 SGHRS and CDR2 YFSETQ. V shed 7 bases, J shed 2 bases, and the junction held 6 bases outside the gene matches. The CDR3 loop spans 14 amino acids. CDR3 loop: CASVVSGGQETQYF. For the CDR3, the DNA is TGCGCCAGCGTCGTTAGCGGGGGACAAGAGACCCAGTACTTC.

V usage is TRBV4-2 and J usage is TRBJ2-6; 9 nucleotides match TRBD1. Germline V lookup: CDR1 LGHNA, CDR2 YNFKEQ. The CDR3 has 16 amino acids. With 0 bases clipped from V and 10 bases from J, the junction kept 7 bases outside the gene matches. In nucleotides, the CDR3 is TGTGCCAGCAGCCAAGAAGGGACAGGGCCTCAAAACGTCCTGACTTTC. Protein sequence: CASSQEGTGPQNVLTF.

The chain combines TRBV11-3 with TRBJ2-6, with a weak D call TRBD2 (5 bases). Germline V gene lookup returns CDR1 SGHNT and CDR2 YENEEA. V dropped 3 bases and J dropped 0 bases, with 9 bases sitting between them. This CDR3 contains 16 residues. CDR3 DNA sequence: TGTGCCAGCAGCTTGGGAAGCGGCTCTGGGGCCAACGTCCTGACTTTC. This gives the protein CASSLGSGSGANVLTF. The full variable domain, completed using reference TRBV11-3 and TRBJ2-6, is EAGVVQSPRYKIIEKKQPVAFWCNPISGHNTLYWYLQNLGQGPELLIRYENEEAVDDSQLPKDRFSAERLKGVDSTLKIQPAELGDSAVYLCASSLGSGSGANVLTFGAGSRLTVL.

The chain combines TRBV7-3 with TRBJ2-7; 7 bases are a match to TRBD1. Germline V gives CDR1 SGHTA, CDR2 FQGTGA. Unmatched junction bases numbered 5, after V lost 5 bases and J lost 4 bases. The CDR3 has 13 residues. CDR3 loop: CASSKGAVYEQYF. CDR3 sequence (DNA): TGTGCCAGCAGCAAGGGGGCCGTTTACGAGCAGTACTTC.

This clone was counted once. The chain carries TRBV30 and TRBJ1-1; D remains unclear. The CDR3 length is 11 residues. Per the germline V gene, CDR1 is GTSNPN and CDR2 is SVGIG (reference sequence). V dropped 4 bases and J dropped 6 bases, with 9 bases sitting between them. CDR3 sequence: CAWTARAEAFF. The CDR3 region has the DNA TGTGCCTGGACAGCTCGGGCTGAAGCTTTCTTT.

The chain uses TRBV18 and TRBJ1-1; D is perhaps TRBD1 (5 bases). Trimming cost V 1 base and J 3 bases, with 12 bases left between them. Per the germline V gene, CDR1 is KGHSH and CDR2 is LQKENI. There are 15 residues in the CDR3. Written as DNA, the CDR3 is TGTGCCAGCTCACCACGGGCAGGGTGGGACACTGAAGCTTTCTTT. This codes for CASSPRAGWDTEAFF.

V and J are TRBV2 and TRBJ1-6; TRBD1 is a possible D gene (5 bases). The CDR3 spans 13 residues. V shed 6 bases and J shed 7 bases, with 10 bases lying between them. CDR1 and CDR2 (germline): SNHLY, FYNNEI. The CDR3 DNA reads TGTGCCAGCAGAGGGGCGTCGAATTCACCCCTCCACTTT. Translated: CASRGASNSPLHF.

The count of this clone is one. This rearrangement joins TRBV4-3 to TRBJ1-3; D call uncertain. CDR3 size: 15 residues. Per germline, CDR1 LGHNA and CDR2 YSLEER. V lost 2 bases and J lost 2, with 10 bases in between. CDR3 DNA sequence: TGCGCCAGCAGCCAAAGATACAAGACTGGAAACACCATATATTTT. Translation gives CASSQRYKTGNTIYF.

The chain has TRBV19 and TRBJ2-7, with 8 bases that match TRBD1. Germline CDR1 and CDR2: LNHDA and SQIVND (reference sequence). This CDR3 spans 14 amino acids. Trimming removed 7 bases from V and 3 bases from J; junction bases left unmatched: 8. DNA of the CDR3: TGTGCCAGTACGTCCGGGACAGGCCGCTACGAGCAGTACTTC. Protein sequence: CASTSGTGRYEQYF.

This sequence joins TRBV7-2 and TRBJ1-1; D gene uncertain. This CDR3 has 12 residues. Deletions cut 5 bases from V and 13 bases from J, with 17 bases between. Germline assignment: CDR1 SGHTA and CDR2 FQGNSA. CDR3 DNA sequence: TGTGCCAGCAGCATCCCGCCGGCACCAGGTTTCTTT. Its translation is CASSIPPAPGFF.

The J gene is TRBJ1-2, the V gene TRBV6-2 or TRBV6-3, with no clear D. This CDR3 region has 12 residues. Per the germline V gene, CDR1 is MNHEY and CDR2 is SVGEGT. Trimming took off 2 bases at V and 6 bases at J, with 7 bases between the two ends. DNA of the CDR3: TGTGCCAGCAGTTACAGCCGGGATGGCTACACCTTC. Protein product: CASSYSRDGYTF.

The chain recombines TRBV11-2 with TRBJ1-4, with 10 nucleotides matching TRBD1. This CDR3 has 15 residues. The V gene's germline CDR1 is SGHAT and CDR2 FQNNGV. The trim removed 3 bases at V and 7 bases at J, leaving 5 bases unmatched. CDR3 DNA: TGTGCCAGCAGCTTGCATGGGACAGGGGCTGAAAAACTGTTTTTT. It specifies CASSLHGTGAEKLFF. Full variable domain (outside the CDR3, taken from reference TRBV11-2 and TRBJ1-4): EAGVAQSPRYKIIEKRQSVAFWCNPISGHATLYWYQQILGQGPKLLIQFQNNGVVDDSQLPKDRFSAERLKGVDSTLKIQPAKLEDSAVYLCASSLHGTGAEKLFFGSGTQLSVL.